A selection of T cell receptor beta chains follows, all from one sample in a study of T-cell reconstitution after alpha-beta-depleted transplantation in children. In TCRdb, the PCR reads were re-called with MiXCR into one record per CDR3 protein. The table shows about 200,000 distinct CDR3 sequences, with around 7% occurring only once. The input for sequencing was PBMCs, taken before TCRalphabeta/CD19-depleted stem cell transplant. All receptors derive from a boy aged 2 to 10 with acute lymphoblastic leukemia, due to receive a stem cell transplant. Both conserved end residues are part of each CDR3. Each record gives: clone size, D gene, J gene, V gene, CDR3 DNA, CDR3 protein. The D gene is left open where the match is weak. Where a row states a size, it is once, few, many or the class of an expanded clone; other rows omit it.

abundance: many
d_gene: NA
j_gene: TRBJ1-5
v_gene: TRBV12-3/TRBV12-4
CDR3nt: TGTGCCAGCAGTACCTTCGGGGGCGCGGGTCAGCCCCAGCATTTT
CDR3aa: CASSTFGGAGQPQHF

abundance: many
d_gene: NA
j_gene: TRBJ2-7
v_gene: TRBV5-1
CDR3nt: TGCGCCACCGAGGAGCAGTACTTC
CDR3aa: CATEEQYF

abundance: many
d_gene: TRBD1
j_gene: TRBJ2-3
v_gene: TRBV6-1
CDR3nt: TGTGCCAGCAGCCTGGGACAGCTTAGCACAGATACGCAGTATTTT
CDR3aa: CASSLGQLSTDTQYF

abundance: NA
d_gene: TRBD2
j_gene: TRBJ2-5
v_gene: TRBV27
CDR3nt: TGTGCCAGTCGAGGGGTAGCGGGGGAGAAAGAGACCCAGTACTTC
CDR3aa: CASRGVAGEKETQYF

abundance: few
d_gene: NA
j_gene: TRBJ2-6
v_gene: TRBV10-3
CDR3nt: TGTGCCATCAGTGTGGGACCCCCGGCGGGGGCCAACGTCCTGACTTTC
CDR3aa: CAISVGPPAGANVLTF

abundance: NA
d_gene: TRBD2
j_gene: TRBJ2-1
v_gene: TRBV6-1
CDR3nt: TGTGCCAGCAGTCCCACCACTAGCGGGGCTTACAATGAGCAGTTCTTC
CDR3aa: CASSPTTSGAYNEQFF

abundance: NA
d_gene: NA
j_gene: TRBJ2-2
v_gene: TRBV5-1
CDR3nt: TGCGCCAGCAGAGCCAGGGAGGACGGGGAGCTGTTTTTT
CDR3aa: CASRAREDGELFF

abundance: many
d_gene: TRBD1
j_gene: TRBJ2-2
v_gene: TRBV27
CDR3nt: TGTGCCAGCAGTTTATTTGGGACAGGGGAATTTAACACCGGGGAGCTGTTTTTT
CDR3aa: CASSLFGTGEFNTGELFF

abundance: NA
d_gene: NA
j_gene: TRBJ2-7
v_gene: TRBV2
CDR3nt: TGTGCCAGCAGTCCGCTAGCCGTAGGATTGAGGTCCTACGAGCAGTACTTC
CDR3aa: CASSPLAVGLRSYEQYF

abundance: many
d_gene: NA
j_gene: TRBJ1-5
v_gene: TRBV7-6
CDR3nt: TGTGCCAGCAGCTTAAGTGGGACTAGCAATCAGCCCCAGCATTTT
CDR3aa: CASSLSGTSNQPQHF

abundance: many
d_gene: NA
j_gene: TRBJ2-1
v_gene: TRBV3-1
CDR3nt: TGTGCCAGCAGTTACGGGACACCAACCTACAATGAGCAGTTCTTC
CDR3aa: CASSYGTPTYNEQFF

abundance: few
d_gene: TRBD2
j_gene: TRBJ2-5
v_gene: TRBV5-6
CDR3nt: TGTGCCAGCAGCACCGGACTAGCGGGGGTCCAAGAGACCCAGTACTTC
CDR3aa: CASSTGLAGVQETQYF

abundance: many
d_gene: NA
j_gene: TRBJ2-1
v_gene: TRBV4-3
CDR3nt: TGCGCCAGCAGCCAAGACGCACTAGGCGCGGGGTATGAGCAGTTCTTC
CDR3aa: CASSQDALGAGYEQFF

abundance: many
d_gene: NA
j_gene: TRBJ2-2
v_gene: TRBV7-3
CDR3nt: TGTGCCAGCAGCTTAAAGGCTCCGGCCGGGGAGCTGTTTTTT
CDR3aa: CASSLKAPAGELFF

abundance: many
d_gene: NA
j_gene: TRBJ2-7
v_gene: TRBV21-1
CDR3nt: TGTGCCAGCAGCCTCAAGGAGGGACTAGCGTCCTTCTCCTACGAGCAGTACTTC
CDR3aa: CASSLKEGLASFSYEQYF

abundance: few
d_gene: TRBD2
j_gene: TRBJ2-1
v_gene: TRBV11-2
CDR3nt: TGTGCCAGAAGCGAGGGCCTCGGGAGGAATGAGCAGTTCTTC
CDR3aa: CARSEGLGRNEQFF

abundance: many
d_gene: TRBD1
j_gene: TRBJ2-5
v_gene: TRBV11-2
CDR3nt: TGTGCCAGCAGACGACCGGGACAGAAACAAGAGACCCAGTACTTC
CDR3aa: CASRRPGQKQETQYF

abundance: few
d_gene: TRBD1
j_gene: TRBJ2-1
v_gene: TRBV6-2/TRBV6-3
CDR3nt: TGTGCCAGCAGAGACAGGGGCTCCTACAATGAGCAGTTCTTC
CDR3aa: CASRDRGSYNEQFF

abundance: NA
d_gene: NA
j_gene: TRBJ2-3
v_gene: TRBV12-5
CDR3nt: TGTGCTAGTGGTCAAACCCTCCCCGGGGGCAGCACAGATACGCAGTATTTT
CDR3aa: CASGQTLPGGSTDTQYF

abundance: few
d_gene: NA
j_gene: TRBJ2-5
v_gene: TRBV12-3/TRBV12-4
CDR3nt: TGTGCCAGCAGCCAAGGGATCCAAGAGACCCAGTACTTC
CDR3aa: CASSQGIQETQYF

abundance: many
d_gene: TRBD1
j_gene: TRBJ2-3
v_gene: TRBV5-1
CDR3nt: TGCGCCAGCAGCATGGGGACAGCAACAGATACGCAGTATTTT
CDR3aa: CASSMGTATDTQYF

abundance: many
d_gene: NA
j_gene: TRBJ1-1
v_gene: TRBV20-1
CDR3nt: TGCAGTGCTACGGAGAGTAGCACTGAAGCTTTCTTT
CDR3aa: CSATESSTEAFF

abundance: few
d_gene: NA
j_gene: TRBJ2-7
v_gene: TRBV7-2
CDR3nt: TGTGCCAGCAGCCCAACCCTGGGACTCGAGAGCTACGAGCAGTACTTC
CDR3aa: CASSPTLGLESYEQYF

abundance: few
d_gene: NA
j_gene: TRBJ2-5
v_gene: TRBV21-1
CDR3nt: TGTGCCAGCAGCAAAGGGGCAGGGCACAAAGAGACCCAGTACTTC
CDR3aa: CASSKGAGHKETQYF

abundance: few
d_gene: NA
j_gene: TRBJ1-3
v_gene: TRBV18
CDR3nt: TGTGCCAGCTCACCTCTAGAATGGACAGCCCGCTCTGGAAACACCATATATTTT
CDR3aa: CASSPLEWTARSGNTIYF

abundance: many
d_gene: TRBD2
j_gene: TRBJ2-7
v_gene: TRBV27
CDR3nt: TGTGCCAGCAGTTTGGGGCCGGGACTAGTTAATGAGCAGTACTTC
CDR3aa: CASSLGPGLVNEQYF

abundance: few
d_gene: NA
j_gene: TRBJ1-1
v_gene: TRBV5-1
CDR3nt: TGCGCCAGCAGCTTGGGGCAAAGGAACACTGAAGCTTTCTTT
CDR3aa: CASSLGQRNTEAFF

abundance: many
d_gene: TRBD2
j_gene: TRBJ2-3
v_gene: TRBV11-3
CDR3nt: TGTGCCAGCAGCCACTCCGCCGGGACTAGCGGGATAATTTCCACAGATACGCAGTATTTT
CDR3aa: CASSHSAGTSGIISTDTQYF

abundance: few
d_gene: NA
j_gene: TRBJ2-5
v_gene: TRBV7-2
CDR3nt: TGTGCCAGCAGCTTAAGCCGGGATCCATGGGGGGAGACCCAGTACTTC
CDR3aa: CASSLSRDPWGETQYF

abundance: NA
d_gene: NA
j_gene: TRBJ1-1
v_gene: TRBV5-5
CDR3nt: TGTGCCAGCAGCCGATTTCAGGGAGGCACTGAAGCTTTCTTT
CDR3aa: CASSRFQGGTEAFF

abundance: few
d_gene: TRBD1
j_gene: TRBJ1-1
v_gene: TRBV11-2
CDR3nt: TGTGCCAGCAGCTTAGGGGGGAACAGGGGCCTTACGCCTTTAACGAACACTGAAGCTTTCTTT
CDR3aa: CASSLGGNRGLTPLTNTEAFF

abundance: NA
d_gene: NA
j_gene: TRBJ1-5
v_gene: TRBV14
CDR3nt: TGTGCCAGCAGCCATTACGGGACTCTTAAGGAGCCCCAGCATTTT
CDR3aa: CASSHYGTLKEPQHF